What follows are 5 T cell receptor beta chains derived from one specimen sequenced in a study of T cell repertoires in cytomegalovirus infection. One entry per CDR3 protein results from TCRdb running MiXCR on the reads. The sample lists roughly 500,000 distinct CDR3 sequences; more than 15% were seen once. The sequenced material came from CD8+ T cells from PBMCs. Receptor source: a human donor in good health (CMV status not recorded). Some clones in this sample may be carry-over from other donors' samples.

This clonotype was recorded many times. This rearrangement joins TRBV7-9 to TRBJ2-2; D is undetermined. Germline V gene data show CDR1 as SEHNR and CDR2 as FQNEAQ (reference sequence). This CDR3 contains 12 residues. Trimming cost V 2 bases and J 5 bases, with 3 bases left between them. This CDR3 is CASSLSTGELFF. CDR3 DNA sequence: TGTGCCAGCAGCTTAAGTACCGGGGAGCTGTTTTTT.

In the case of this clonotype: Being one base from a much bigger clone, this may be a read error. This chain uses TRBV12-3 or TRBV12-4 with TRBJ2-5, with 7 bases matching TRBD1. The CDR3 length is 13 residues. With 6 bases clipped from V and 1 base from J, the junction kept 2 bases outside the gene matches. Here the CDR3 DNA reads TGTGCCAGCAGGTGGGACAGCCAAGAGACCCAGTACTTC. Translating it yields CASRWDSQETQYF.

This chain links TRBV20-1 with TRBJ1-4; the match to TRBD1 covers 7 bases. V trimming: 3 bases; J trimming: 8 bases; junction bases outside the gene matches: 21. Germline assignment: CDR1 DFQATT and CDR2 SNEGSKA (reference sequence). This CDR3 has 18 amino acids. The DNA for the CDR3 is TGCAGTGCTAGTATGGGTGGCCAACAGGGGCGATGGGGGGAAAAACTGTTTTTT. It codes for CSASMGGQQGRWGEKLFF.

The V gene is TRBV9, the J gene TRBJ1-2, with D possibly TRBD1 on 6 matching bases. CDR3 size: 17 residues. Trimming shortened V by 4 bases and J by 6 bases, and 25 bases separated the two germline ends. Germline CDR1 SGDLS, CDR2 YYNGEE. CDR3 nucleotide sequence: TGTGCCAGCAGCCCCATTGCGAACAGGGATCGTATTAATGGCTACACCTTC. As protein: CASSPIANRDRINGYTF.

Ten or more counts support this clonotype. The rearrangement joins TRBV7-8 to TRBJ2-3; TRBD2 agrees at 8 bases. Per the germline V gene, CDR1 is SGHVS and CDR2 is FQNEAQ. The CDR3 spans 15 residues. J was trimmed by 6 bases and V by 5 bases; bases with no gene match: 10. CDR3: CASSLGETSADTQYF. For the CDR3, the DNA is TGTGCCAGCAGCCTAGGGGAGACTAGCGCGGATACGCAGTATTTT. Full variable domain (outside the CDR3, taken from reference TRBV7-8 and TRBJ2-3): GAGVSQSPRYKVAKRGQDVALRCDPISGHVSLFWYQQALGQGPEFLTYFQNEAQLDKSGLPSDRFFAERPEGSVSTLKIQRTQQEDSAVYLCASSLGETSADTQYFGPGTRLTVL.